Below, one T cell receptor beta chain is given with its context. Its specificity is unknown. V shed 6 bases, J shed 1 base, and the junction held 11 bases outside the gene matches. This CDR3 is 19 amino acids long. The data are from a study of T cells in localized non-small cell lung cancer. General study findings and limits: Of the top 100 tumor clones, median around 55 were in adjacent lung, 25 to 30 among its top 100. Density of T cells in blood, when higher, went with longer overall survival. Tumor showed lower T cell clonality than uninvolved adjacent lung, where it was highest. Heterogeneity cannot be ruled out, as sequencing used one tumor region only.

TCRdb's copy holds only in-frame clones and misses some; the assay was immunoSEQ multiplex PCR. The table records around 2,700 clones, 20% to 25% of them present only once. The chain employs TRBV23-1 and TRBJ2-3, with 15 bases fitting TRBD2. TRBV23-1 carries the ORF label, with uncertain function. The specimen was lung tumor tissue, collected before any cancer treatment. This TCR derives from a male donor older than 55 with stage III squamous cell lung carcinoma. The DNA for the CDR3 is TGCGCCAGCAGCCGTAAAGGACTAGCGGGGGGGCCGGGCACAGATACGCAGTATTTT. It is translated as CASSRKGLAGGPGTDTQYF.